One T cell receptor (beta chain) is described in this entry. The antigen this receptor binds is unknown. Qualities for individual bases were not recorded, and no much larger clone is one base off. The donors were included in the validation cohort of roughly 130 subjects, a group kept apart from the roughly 670-subject first cohort. The data are from a study of cytomegalovirus exposure and HLA in healthy donors (dated by TCRdb to 2016 to 2017). Background on the whole study: According to a later analysis, one platform produced both the roughly 110 validation repertoires and the 666 repertoires of the first cohort. The study aimed to test whether cataloging public T cell receptors could reveal signatures of past pathogen exposure. Besides the first cohort of 666 subjects, a separate validation cohort made up of 120 different subjects was used. High-throughput TCR immunosequencing, statistical association of individual TCRs with disease status, and machine learning were combined to predict cytomegalovirus infection status. General findings and caveats noted by the study authors: Across donors, most TCR sequences were observed very rarely, whereas some public TCRs were present in many individuals. The study gave a list of roughly 150 TCR beta chains associated with cytomegalovirus. It was suggested by the authors that the approach could potentially be generalized to other disease states and immunological phenotypes. Three of the identified cytomegalovirus-associated TCR beta chains were confirmed in vitro to be specific for cytomegalovirus antigens. In both the original and validation cohorts, the classifier was reported to diagnose cytomegalovirus status with high specificity and sensitivity. All 130 or so repertoires were used to score co-occurrence in the validation cohort in a later analysis, because that analysis had no HLA typing for the cohort. Of the cluster scores, approximately 95% were above 0 in a later analysis, which found that TCRs clustered in the first cohort also tended to co-occur in the 95 to 150 validation repertoires.

The germline V gene gives CDR1 as KGHSH and CDR2 as LQKENI. V was cut back by 3 bases and J by 6 bases, leaving a gap of 11 bases between them. Taken from cysteine to phenylalanine, the CDR3 has 13 residues. Here the CDR3 DNA is all that survives: 39 bases in frame from base 1. Library creation used the immunoSEQ multiplex PCR assay. In the authors' own workflow: A statistical classification framework was built to diagnose cytomegalovirus status from the catalog of TCR beta chain sequences. This immuneACCESS table, as held by TCRdb, lists in-frame sequences with V and J called but not all clones. Of the missing ones, under half trace to an unresolved V gene in checked studies; the others have no known cause. That table gives V, J and clone size, and the DNA gave D and trimming. The sample table shows around 190,000 clones, and 86% are seen once. Clones ranked in the top ten supply roughly 6.6% of the sample.

The sequencing sample was made of PBMCs. The V and J segments used are TRBV18 and TRBJ1-1; D gene: possibly TRBD1, on 6 matching bases. The sequence was collected from a man aged 25 to 40 in good health and CMV-seropositive. The bases are TGTGCCAGCTCACCCAACAGGGACTCTGAAGCTTTCTTT. Its translation reads: CASSPNRDSEAFF.